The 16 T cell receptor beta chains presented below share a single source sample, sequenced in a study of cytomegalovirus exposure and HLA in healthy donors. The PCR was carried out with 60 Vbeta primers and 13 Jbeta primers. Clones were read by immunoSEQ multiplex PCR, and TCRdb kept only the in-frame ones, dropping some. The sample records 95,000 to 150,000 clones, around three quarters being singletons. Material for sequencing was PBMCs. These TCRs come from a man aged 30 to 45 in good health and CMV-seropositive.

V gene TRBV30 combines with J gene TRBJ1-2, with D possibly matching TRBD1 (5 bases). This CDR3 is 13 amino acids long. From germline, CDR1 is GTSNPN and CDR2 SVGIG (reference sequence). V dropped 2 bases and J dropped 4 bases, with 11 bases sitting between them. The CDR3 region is CAWSRTQSYGYTF. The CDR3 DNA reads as TGTGCCTGGAGTCGGACACAAAGCTATGGCTACACCTTC.

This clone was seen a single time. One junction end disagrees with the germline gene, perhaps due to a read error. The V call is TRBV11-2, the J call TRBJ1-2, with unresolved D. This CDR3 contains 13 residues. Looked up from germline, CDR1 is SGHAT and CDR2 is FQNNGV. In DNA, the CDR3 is TGTGCCAGCAGTTTAGCACTAAACTATGGCTACACCTTC. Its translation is CASSLALNYGYTF.

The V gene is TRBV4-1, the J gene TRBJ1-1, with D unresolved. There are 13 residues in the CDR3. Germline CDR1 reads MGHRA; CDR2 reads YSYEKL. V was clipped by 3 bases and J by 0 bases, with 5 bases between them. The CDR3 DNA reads TGCGCCAGCAGCCAGAGTTTGAACACTGAAGCTTTCTTT. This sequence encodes CASSQSLNTEAFF.

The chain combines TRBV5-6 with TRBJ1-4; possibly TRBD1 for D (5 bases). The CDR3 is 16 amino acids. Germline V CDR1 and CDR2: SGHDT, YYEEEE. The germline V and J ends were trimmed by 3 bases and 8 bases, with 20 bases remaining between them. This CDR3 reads CASSSRWQGGKEKLFF. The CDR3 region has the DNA TGTGCCAGCAGCTCCCGGTGGCAGGGTGGTAAGGAAAAACTGTTTTTT.

The CDR3 coding sequence is TGTGCCAGCTCCGGGACTAGCGGCGAGCAGTACTTC. This sequence encodes CASSGTSGEQYF. This chain joins TRBV6-5 and TRBJ2-5, with 11 bases aligning to TRBD2. The DNA end is more similar to TRBJ2-7, so the J call may be wrong. Germline assignment: CDR1 MNHEY and CDR2 SVGAGI. The CDR3 length is 12 residues.

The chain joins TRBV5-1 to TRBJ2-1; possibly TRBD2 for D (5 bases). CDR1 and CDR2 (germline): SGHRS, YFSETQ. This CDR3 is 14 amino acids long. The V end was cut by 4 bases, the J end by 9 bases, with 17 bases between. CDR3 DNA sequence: TGCGCCAGCAGCATAGCCCAGGATGGAGGTGAGCAGTTCTTC. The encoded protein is CASSIAQDGGEQFF.

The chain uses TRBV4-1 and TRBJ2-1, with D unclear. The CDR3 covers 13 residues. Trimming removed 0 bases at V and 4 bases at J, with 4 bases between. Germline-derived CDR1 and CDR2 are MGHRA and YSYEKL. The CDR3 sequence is CASSQEIYNEQFF. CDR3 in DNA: TGCGCCAGCAGCCAAGAAATATACAATGAGCAGTTCTTC.

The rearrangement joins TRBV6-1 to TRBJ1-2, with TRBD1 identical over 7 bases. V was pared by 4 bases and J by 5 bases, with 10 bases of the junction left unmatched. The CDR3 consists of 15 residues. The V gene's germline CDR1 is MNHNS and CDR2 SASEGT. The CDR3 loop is CASSGRQGGGYGYTF. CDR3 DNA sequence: TGTGCCAGCAGTGGCAGACAGGGTGGGGGGTATGGCTACACCTTC.

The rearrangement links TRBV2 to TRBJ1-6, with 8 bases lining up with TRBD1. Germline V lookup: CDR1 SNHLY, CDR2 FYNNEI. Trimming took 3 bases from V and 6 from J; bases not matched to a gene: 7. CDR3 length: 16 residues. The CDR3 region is CASSDQRTGLNSPLHF. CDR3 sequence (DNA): TGTGCCAGCAGTGATCAGAGGACAGGGCTTAATTCACCCCTCCACTTT.

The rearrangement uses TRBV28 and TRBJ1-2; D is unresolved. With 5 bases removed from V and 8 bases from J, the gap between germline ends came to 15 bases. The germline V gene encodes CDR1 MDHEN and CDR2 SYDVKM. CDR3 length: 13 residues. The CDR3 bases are TGTGCCAGCAGTCGCTACCACAGAGACGGCTACACCTTC. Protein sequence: CASSRYHRDGYTF.

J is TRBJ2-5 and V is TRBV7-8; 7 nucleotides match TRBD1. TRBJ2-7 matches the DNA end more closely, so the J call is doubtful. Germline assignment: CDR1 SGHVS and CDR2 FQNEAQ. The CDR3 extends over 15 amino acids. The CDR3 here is CASSLNRGVFYEQYF. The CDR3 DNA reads TGTGCCAGCAGCTTAAACAGGGGTGTGTTCTACGAGCAGTACTTC.

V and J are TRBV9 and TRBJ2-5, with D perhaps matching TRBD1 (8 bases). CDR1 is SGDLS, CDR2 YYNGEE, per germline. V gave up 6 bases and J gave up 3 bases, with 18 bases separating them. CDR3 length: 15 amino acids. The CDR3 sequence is CASTPGGQGKETQYF. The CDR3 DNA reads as TGTGCCAGCACCCCGGGAGGACAGGGAAAAGAGACCCAGTACTTC.

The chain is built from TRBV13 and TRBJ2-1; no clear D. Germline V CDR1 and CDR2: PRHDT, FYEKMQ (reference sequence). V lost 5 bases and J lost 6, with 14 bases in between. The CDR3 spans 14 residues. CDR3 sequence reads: CASSPRQSTNEQFF. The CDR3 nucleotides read TGTGCCAGCAGCCCCCGCCAAAGCACCAATGAGCAGTTCTTC. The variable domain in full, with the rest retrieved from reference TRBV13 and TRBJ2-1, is AAGVIQSPRHLIKEKRETATLKCYPIPRHDTVYWYQQGPGQDPQFLISFYEKMQSDKGSIPDRFSAQQFSDYHSELNMSSLELGDSALYFCASSPRQSTNEQFFGPGTRLTVL.

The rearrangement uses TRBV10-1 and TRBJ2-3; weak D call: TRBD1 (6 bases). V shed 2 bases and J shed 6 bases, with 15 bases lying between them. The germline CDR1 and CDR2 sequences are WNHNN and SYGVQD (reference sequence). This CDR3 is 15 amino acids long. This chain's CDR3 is CASSETTGHTDTQYF. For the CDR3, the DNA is TGCGCCAGCAGTGAGACAACAGGGCATACGGATACGCAGTATTTT.

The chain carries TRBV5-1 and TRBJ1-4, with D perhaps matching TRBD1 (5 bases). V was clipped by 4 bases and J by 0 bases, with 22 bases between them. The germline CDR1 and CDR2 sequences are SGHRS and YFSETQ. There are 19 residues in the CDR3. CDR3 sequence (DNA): TGCGCCAGCAGCACCCAACCCCTACGGAGGGGTGCAACTAATGAAAAACTGTTTTTT. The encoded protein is CASSTQPLRRGATNEKLFF.

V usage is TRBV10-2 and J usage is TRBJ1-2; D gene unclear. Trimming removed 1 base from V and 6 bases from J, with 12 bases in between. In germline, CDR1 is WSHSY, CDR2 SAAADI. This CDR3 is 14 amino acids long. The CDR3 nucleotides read TGCGCCAGCAGTGAGTTCTTTGACATGAATGGCTACACCTTC. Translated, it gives CASSEFFDMNGYTF.